What follows are 17 T cell receptor beta chains derived from one specimen sequenced in a study of blood T cell repertoires in COVID-19. Clones were read by immunoSEQ multiplex PCR, and TCRdb kept only the in-frame ones, dropping some. Here the sample spans around 190,000 clones, 84% being singletons. Sequenced material: PBMCs or T cells enriched from blood (not recorded which). These receptors were collected from a woman between 25 and 40 years old who had been exposed to COVID-19.

The chain links TRBV19 to TRBJ1-3; D not resolved. CDR3 length: 11 residues. Germline CDR1 is LNHDA and CDR2 is SQIVND (reference sequence). The CDR3 region has the DNA TGTGGATCTTACGGAGGGAACACCATATATTTT. As protein: CGSYGGNTIYF.

In its sample, this clone was seen once. The rearrangement links TRBV18 to TRBJ2-5, with 8 bases matching TRBD2. Germline V CDR1 and CDR2: KGHSH, LQKENI. J lost 2 bases, V lost 1 base, and 3 bases had no gene match. The CDR3 runs 15 residues. The CDR3 is CASSPRASGQETQYF. The CDR3 DNA follows: TGTGCCAGCTCACCACGGGCTAGCGGGCAAGAGACCCAGTACTTC.

V is TRBV5-6 and J is TRBJ2-5; the D is unclear. V shed 2 bases and J shed 5 bases, with 10 bases lying between them. This CDR3 spans 13 amino acids. Germline CDR1 SGHDT, CDR2 YYEEEE. CDR3 region: CASSFLVGETQYF. The CDR3 DNA reads TGTGCCAGCAGCTTTCTAGTCGGGGAGACCCAGTACTTC.

The gene calls are TRBV5-4 and TRBJ1-2; 8 bases agree with TRBD1. The CDR3 has 15 amino acids. V dropped 4 bases and J dropped 1; count of bases not matched to a gene: 6. CDR1 and CDR2 from the germline V gene are SGHNT and YYREEE (reference sequence). The CDR3: CASSGDRGNNYGYTF. The CDR3 DNA is TGTGCCAGCAGCGGAGACAGGGGTAATAACTATGGCTACACCTTC. Filled out from reference TRBV5-4 and TRBJ1-2, the complete variable domain reads ETGVTQSPTHLIKTRGQQVTLRCSSQSGHNTVSWYQQALGQGPQFIFQYYREEENGRGNFPPRFSGLQFPNYSSELNVNALELDDSALYLCASSGDRGNNYGYTFGSGTRLTVV.

V usage is TRBV5-1 and J usage is TRBJ1-1; no definite D call. Germline V gene sequence: CDR1 SGHRS, CDR2 YFSETQ. The CDR3 sequence is 13 residues long. V gave up 3 bases and J gave up 2 bases, with 8 bases separating them. CDR3 in DNA: TGCGCCAGCAGCTCAGCGGCAAACACTGAAGCTTTCTTT. Amino acids: CASSSAANTEAFF.

This rearrangement joins TRBV7-3 to TRBJ2-1, with D perhaps matching TRBD2 (6 bases). Germline CDR1 reads SGHTA; CDR2 reads FQGTGA. This CDR3 contains 17 residues. Trimming cost V 5 bases and J 8 bases, with 25 bases left between them. The CDR3 loop is CASSPEAPLGGVDEQFF. The DNA of the CDR3 is TGTGCCAGCAGCCCAGAGGCCCCACTAGGAGGGGTGGATGAGCAGTTCTTC.

This clone came up once. The DNA is omitted, as the CDR3 cannot be located on it reliably, and the CDR3 follows TCRdb's listing. The V call is TRBV12-5, the J call TRBJ2-7; the DNA was not compared with TRBD2, the D call given in the table. Germline V gene sequence: CDR1 LGHNT, CDR2 FRNRAP. The CDR3 totals 16 residues, both ends included. The CDR3 loop is CASGLGTGLPAYEQYF.

The V gene is TRBV11-3, the J gene TRBJ2-1, with D possibly TRBD2 on 5 matching bases. Germline CDR1 reads SGHNT; CDR2 reads YENEEA. V was shortened by 0 bases and J by 1 base, with 7 bases between the two germline ends. The CDR3 covers 15 residues. The CDR3 nucleotides are TGTGCCAGCAGCTTAGATGAGGGTTCCTACAATGAGCAGTTCTTC. This codes for CASSLDEGSYNEQFF.

For the CDR3, the DNA is TGTGCCAGCAGCCTAGCCGGGGGGACCTCCTACGAGCAGTACTTC. It specifies CASSLAGGTSYEQYF. This chain connects TRBV27 to TRBJ2-7; 7 bases fit TRBD2. Germline V gene sequence: CDR1 MNHEY, CDR2 SMNVEV (reference sequence). This CDR3 is built from 15 residues. V lost 6 bases and J lost 0; bases outside the gene matches: 8.

The V and J genes are TRBV10-1 and TRBJ2-2, with 7 bases aligning to TRBD1. This CDR3 comprises 17 residues. CDR1 is WNHNN and CDR2 is SYGVQD in the germline V gene (reference sequence). V was pared by 0 bases and J by 4 bases, with 8 bases of the junction left unmatched. This CDR3 is CASSESRATGFTGELFF. CDR3 nucleotides: TGCGCCAGCAGTGAGTCGAGGGCGACAGGGTTCACCGGGGAGCTGTTTTTT.

This clone was seen once. The chain joins TRBV19 to TRBJ2-1; the match to TRBD1 covers 7 bases. Germline V gene sequence: CDR1 LNHDA, CDR2 SQIVND (reference sequence). V shed 2 bases and J 2 bases; nucleotides not matched to a gene: 12. This CDR3 spans 18 amino acids. In DNA form, the CDR3 reads TGTGCCAGTAGTATATTTGAGGCCAGACAGGGCCCCTACAATGAGCAGTTCTTC. The encoded protein is CASSIFEARQGPYNEQFF.

J is TRBJ1-5 and V is TRBV7-9, with TRBD1 matching over 7 bases. This CDR3 spans 16 amino acids. CDR1 is SEHNR, CDR2 FQNEAQ, per germline (reference sequence). V trimming: 5 bases; J trimming: 1 base; junction bases outside the gene matches: 8. The CDR3 DNA sequence: TGTGCCAGCAGCCAAGACAGGGAGCACAGCAATCAGCCCCAGCATTTT. Translation gives CASSQDREHSNQPQHF.

V usage is TRBV27 and J usage is TRBJ1-4; the D gene is possibly TRBD1 (5 bases). Germline assignment: CDR1 MNHEY and CDR2 SMNVEV (reference sequence). V lost 2 bases and J lost 7, with 8 bases in between. The CDR3 is 13 residues long. CDR3 DNA: TGTGCCAGCAGTTTACGGGGGAGTGAAAAACTGTTTTTT. Amino acid sequence: CASSLRGSEKLFF. Full variable domain (rest looked up from reference TRBV27 and TRBJ1-4): EAQVTQNPRYLITVTGKKLTVTCSQNMNHEYMSWYRQDPGLGLRQIYYSMNVEVTDKGDVPEGYKVSRKEKRNFPLILESPSPNQTSLYFCASSLRGSEKLFFGSGTQLSVL.

This clone has only one observation. The V call is TRBV19, the J call TRBJ1-1, with 7 positions matching TRBD1. CDR3 length equals 14 residues. With 2 bases clipped from V and 6 bases from J, the junction kept 6 bases outside the gene matches. Germline V lookup: CDR1 LNHDA, CDR2 SQIVND (reference sequence). The CDR3 DNA reads TGTGCCAGTAGTATACAAGGGGGCGCCGCTGAAGCTTTCTTT. It encodes CASSIQGGAAEAFF.

In this sample, this clone turned up once. V is TRBV5-1 and J is TRBJ2-1; 10 bases map to TRBD2. The length of the CDR3 is 17 residues. Germline V CDR1 and CDR2: SGHRS, YFSETQ. V lost 4 bases and J lost 9; bases outside the gene matches: 16. For the CDR3, the DNA is TGCGCCAGCAGCACCCTGGAGCGGGGGGGCCTGGGAGCTGAGCAGTTCTTC. It codes for CASSTLERGGLGAEQFF.

The chain combines TRBV7-2 with TRBJ1-2; 7 bases are shared with TRBD1. V lost 4 bases, J lost 9 bases, and 5 bases stayed unmatched. This CDR3 region has 12 residues. CDR1 is SGHTA and CDR2 is FQGNSA in the germline V gene. Here the CDR3 DNA reads TGTGCCAGCAGCTACCGGGACAGTAGCTACACCTTC. It specifies CASSYRDSSYTF.

As for this clone: This sample includes further DNA sequences coding for the same CDR3. V is TRBV2 and J is TRBJ1-1; perhaps TRBD1 as D (5 bases). Germline CDR1 is SNHLY and CDR2 is FYNNEI. V was trimmed by 3 bases and J by 1 base, leaving 6 bases between them. This CDR3 comprises 13 residues. As DNA, the CDR3 is TGTGCCAGCAGTGATAGGGGGAACACTGAAGCTTTCTTT. It translates to CASSDRGNTEAFF.